What follows are 31 T cell receptor beta chains derived from one specimen sequenced in a study of beta chain features in type 1 diabetes. The whole isolated RNA underwent reverse transcription, so sequencing captured expressed TCRB transcripts. TCRdb keeps only in-frame clones here, not all; method: immunoSEQ multiplex PCR. The data hold 150,000 to 170,000 clones, with less than 9.5% observed a single time. Sample: central memory CD4+ T cells from blood. The source of these receptors is a man between 18 and 35 years old in good health.

This clone was seen at least ten times. V and J are TRBV5-1 and TRBJ2-1; D gene ambiguous. The V gene lost 0 bases and the J gene lost 7 bases, with 11 bases spanning the gap. This CDR3 region has 14 residues. Germline assignment: CDR1 SGHRS and CDR2 YFSETQ. The CDR3 DNA reads TGCGCCAGCAGCTTGGGTGAGCCCGTTAATGAGCAGTTCTTC. Translating it yields CASSLGEPVNEQFF.

The rearrangement joins TRBV7-8 to TRBJ2-6; 7 nucleotides match TRBD2. The J segment lost 2 bases and the V segment lost 4 bases, leaving 8 bases of the junction unmatched. This CDR3 is built from 17 residues. CDR1 and CDR2 (germline): SGHVS, FQNEAQ. CDR3 in DNA: TGTGCCAGCAGCTCTGGACGGGGGGTGACTGGGGCCAACGTCCTGACTTTC. Amino acids: CASSSGRGVTGANVLTF.

In this sample, this clone turned up many times. The chain uses TRBV5-4 and TRBJ1-2; D perhaps matches TRBD1 (5 bases). This CDR3 contains 13 residues. Trimming stripped 4 bases from V and 1 base from J, with 8 bases between. From germline, CDR1 is SGHNT and CDR2 YYREEE (reference sequence). The CDR3 spells CASSPTVNYGYTF. CDR3 coding DNA: TGTGCCAGCAGCCCGACAGTTAACTATGGCTACACCTTC.

The chain joins TRBV9 to TRBJ2-3, with D perhaps TRBD2 (6 bases). The ends were cut back, 2 bases at V and 0 bases at J, with 16 bases in the middle. Germline values: CDR1 SGDLS, CDR2 YYNGEE. CDR3 length equals 17 residues. CDR3 sequence reads: CASSVPGVNPSTDTQYF. In DNA, the CDR3 is TGTGCCAGCAGCGTCCCGGGAGTGAACCCTAGCACAGATACGCAGTATTTT.

This clone was seen repeatedly, ten times or more. The chain recombines TRBV30 with TRBJ1-2; D is undetermined. Germline CDR1 GTSNPN, CDR2 SVGIG (reference sequence). The CDR3 has 13 residues. The V gene lost 4 bases and the J gene lost 6 bases, with 15 bases spanning the gap. The CDR3 here is CAWKLFGADGYTF. CDR3 in DNA: TGTGCCTGGAAATTATTCGGAGCGGATGGCTACACCTTC. Looking up the rest from reference TRBV30 and TRBJ1-2 gives the full variable domain: SQTIHQWPATLVQPVGSPLSLECTVEGTSNPNLYWYRQAAGRGLQLLFYSVGIGQISSEVPQNLSASRPQDRQFILSSKKLLLSDSGFYLCAWKLFGADGYTFGSGTRLTVV.

The CDR3 region has the DNA TGTGCCAGCAGTGGGACTGTAGATTCACCCCTCCACTTT. It translates to CASSGTVDSPLHF. V gene TRBV6-5 combines with J gene TRBJ1-6; D is possibly TRBD1 (5 bases). V shed 5 bases and J shed 8 bases, with 10 bases lying between them. The germline V gene has CDR1 MNHEY and CDR2 SVGAGI. The CDR3 contains 13 residues.

This clone appeared a few times. The chain is built from TRBV4-2 and TRBJ1-2, with 10 bases aligning to TRBD1. V shed 5 bases, J shed 6 bases, and the junction held 6 bases outside the gene matches. CDR3 length: 14 residues. In germline, CDR1 is LGHNA, CDR2 YNFKEQ. DNA for the CDR3: TGTGCCAGCAGCTGGGACAGGGGTGCAGATGGCTACACCTTC. The encoded protein is CASSWDRGADGYTF.

This clone was counted between two and nine times. This rearrangement joins TRBV19 to TRBJ2-2, with 8 bases fitting TRBD2. With V trimmed by 6 bases and J by 5 bases, 11 bases remained unmatched. This CDR3 spans 16 amino acids. Germline-derived CDR1 and CDR2 are LNHDA and SQIVND (reference sequence). The CDR3 DNA reads TGTGCCAGTAGACGGACTAGCCTCGTTGGGACCGGGGAGCTGTTTTTT. Protein sequence: CASRRTSLVGTGELFF.

This clone has just a few counts. The chain carries TRBV6-1 and TRBJ2-7, with a weak D call TRBD1 (5 bases). The CDR3 is made up of 16 amino acids. The V end lost 1 base, the J end lost 4 bases, and 17 bases lay between the germline ends. The V gene's germline CDR1 is MNHNS and CDR2 SASEGT. Written as DNA, the CDR3 is TGTGCCAGCAGTGAAGATCGTACAGGCTTCGGGTACGAGCAGTACTTC. Its protein product is CASSEDRTGFGYEQYF.

Ten or more counts support this clone. V gene TRBV5-8 combines with J gene TRBJ1-1; TRBD1 agrees at 8 bases. V was pared by 0 bases and J by 13 bases, with 2 bases of the junction left unmatched. Germline CDR1 is SGHTS and CDR2 is YDEGEE. The CDR3 spans 11 residues. The CDR3 nucleotides read TGTGCCAGCAGCTTGGAGGACAGGGATTTCTTT. Translation gives CASSLEDRDFF. The whole variable domain, filled in from reference TRBV5-8 and TRBJ1-1, reads EAGVTQSPTHLIKTRGQQATLRCSPISGHTSVYWYQQALGLGLQFLLWYDEGEERNRGNFPPRFSGRQFPNYSSELNVNALELEDSALYLCASSLEDRDFFGQGTRLTVV.

There are a few counts of this clone. The chain is built from TRBV10-3 and TRBJ1-5; D may be TRBD1 (5 bases). The CDR3 length is 13 residues. V was trimmed by 3 bases and J by 4 bases, leaving 7 bases between them. Germline V gene lookup returns CDR1 ENHRY and CDR2 SYGVKD. CDR3 amino acids: CAISDGGNQPQHF. CDR3 DNA: TGTGCCATCAGTGACGGGGGAAATCAGCCCCAGCATTTT.

This clone was observed a few times. The chain joins TRBV14 to TRBJ2-5; TRBD2 matches at 15 bases. The ends lost 4 bases at V and 2 bases at J; junction bases unmatched: 5. The CDR3 runs to 17 residues. Germline CDR1 reads SGHDN; CDR2 reads FVKESK. CDR3: CASSPPGTSGGQETQYF. CDR3 sequence (DNA): TGTGCCAGCAGCCCGCCCGGGACTAGCGGGGGGCAAGAGACCCAGTACTTC. Together with reference TRBV14 and TRBJ2-5, the CDR3 gives the full variable domain: EAGVTQFPSHSVIEKGQTVTLRCDPISGHDNLYWYRRVMGKEIKFLLHFVKESKQDESGMPNNRFLAERTGGTYSTLKVQPAELEDSGVYFCASSPPGTSGGQETQYFGPGTRLLVL.

This clone has more than one count but fewer than ten. The chain recombines TRBV7-2 with TRBJ2-7; D might be TRBD2 (6 bases). The CDR3 runs to 15 residues. Trimming pared 0 bases from V and 3 bases from J, leaving 12 bases between. The V gene's germline CDR1 is SGHTA and CDR2 FQGNSA. The CDR3 loop is CASSLAPGANYEQYF. DNA of the CDR3: TGTGCCAGCAGCTTAGCCCCGGGAGCCAACTACGAGCAGTACTTC.

The chain combines TRBV30 with TRBJ1-3, with D possibly TRBD1 on 5 matching bases. Between the trimmed V and J ends, which lost 3 bases and 7 bases, there was a span of 16 bases. CDR3 size: 14 residues. CDR1 is GTSNPN and CDR2 is SVGIG in the germline V gene (reference sequence). The CDR3 here is CAWSPGRLGNTIYF. DNA of the CDR3: TGTGCCTGGAGCCCAGGGAGGTTAGGTAACACCATATATTTT.

This clone appeared a few times. The rearrangement joins TRBV30 to TRBJ2-1, with D tentatively TRBD1 (5 bases). This CDR3 is built from 17 residues. The germline gives CDR1 GTSNPN, CDR2 SVGIG (reference sequence). Trimming cost V 0 bases and J 0 bases, with 15 bases left between them. CDR3 in amino acids: CAWSVSWGKPSYNEQFF. In DNA, the CDR3 is TGTGCCTGGAGTGTATCCTGGGGCAAACCCTCCTACAATGAGCAGTTCTTC.

This clone showed up just a few times. V usage is TRBV19 and J usage is TRBJ1-6, with 8 bases lining up with TRBD1. Germline loops: CDR1 LNHDA, CDR2 SQIVND (reference sequence). This CDR3 is built from 16 residues. V gave up 7 bases and J gave up 7 bases; unmatched junction bases: 12. The CDR3 sequence is CASNSLRRTGNSPLHF. CDR3 DNA sequence: TGTGCCAGTAACTCGCTCCGGAGGACAGGGAATTCACCCCTCCACTTT. Looking up the rest from reference TRBV19 and TRBJ1-6 gives the full variable domain: DGGITQSPKYLFRKEGQNVTLSCEQNLNHDAMYWYRQDPGQGLRLIYYSQIVNDFQKGDIAEGYSVSREKKESFPLTVTSAQKNPTAFYLCASNSLRRTGNSPLHFGNGTRLTVT.

A few counts support this clone. The chain carries TRBV19 and TRBJ2-7; TRBD2 agrees at 13 bases. The CDR3 covers 17 residues. V was pared by 5 bases and J by 5 bases, with 12 bases of the junction left unmatched. Germline CDR1 LNHDA, CDR2 SQIVND (reference sequence). CDR3 coding DNA: TGTGCCAGTAGTCGGCGACTAGCGGGAGGAAATCCCGACGAGCAGTACTTC. Translating gives CASSRRLAGGNPDEQYF.

This chain connects TRBV29-1 to TRBJ2-7, with 9 bases matching TRBD1. Looked up from germline, CDR1 is SQVTM and CDR2 is ANQGSEA. The junction had 12 bases not matched to a gene; V was cut back by 0 bases and J by 6 bases. This CDR3 comprises 16 residues. The CDR3 DNA sequence: TGCAGCGTTGAAGAAGGACAGGGGACGTCGTGGGCCGAGCAGTACTTC. Translated, it gives CSVEEGQGTSWAEQYF.

This clone turned up a few times. For the CDR3, the DNA is TGTGCCAGCAGCTTAGCGCGGGCGGGGGCGGGAGATACGCAGTATTTT. Its protein product is CASSLARAGAGDTQYF. The rearrangement links TRBV7-2 to TRBJ2-3; D may be TRBD2 (7 bases). V lost 0 bases, J lost 5 bases, and 15 bases lay in between. Germline V gene data show CDR1 as SGHTA and CDR2 as FQGNSA. CDR3 length: 16 residues.

In this sample, this clone turned up a few times. This chain connects TRBV6-1 to TRBJ1-6; TRBD1 might be the D (6 bases). Germline CDR1 and CDR2: MNHNS and SASEGT. CDR3 length: 12 amino acids. V lost 5 bases and J lost 16, with 15 bases in between. The CDR3 spells CASSFTDRPLHF. In nucleotides, the CDR3 is TGTGCCAGCAGTTTTACCGACAGGCCTCTCCACTTT.

This clone was recorded many times. The J gene is TRBJ2-5, the V gene TRBV4-1, with D tentatively TRBD2 (5 bases). The CDR3 consists of 11 residues. Germline lookup yields CDR1 MGHRA and CDR2 YSYEKL. Trimming shortened V by 4 bases and J by 5 bases, and 5 bases separated the two germline ends. In DNA, the CDR3 is TGCGCCAGCAGCCGAGGGGAGACCCAGTACTTC. This codes for CASSRGETQYF.

The chain employs TRBV30 and TRBJ2-7; 10 bases are a match to TRBD2. With V trimmed by 4 bases and J by 4 bases, 19 bases remained unmatched. There are 18 residues in the CDR3. The germline V gene has CDR1 GTSNPN and CDR2 SVGIG (reference sequence). This chain's CDR3 is CAWTAHLRGLAGEYEQYF. CDR3 DNA sequence: TGTGCCTGGACGGCCCACCTTAGGGGCCTAGCGGGAGAGTACGAGCAGTACTTC.

Only a few counts were recorded for this clone. V gene TRBV18 combines with J gene TRBJ2-3; D unresolved. V lost 0 bases and J 2 bases, leaving 9 bases between the germline ends. The CDR3 has 15 amino acids. Germline CDR1 and CDR2: KGHSH and LQKENI. The CDR3 here is CASSPPNSLTDTQYF. The CDR3 DNA sequence: TGTGCCAGCTCACCACCGAACTCCCTCACAGATACGCAGTATTTT. Variable domain in full (rest from reference TRBV18 and TRBJ2-3): NAGVMQNPRHLVRRRGQEARLRCSPMKGHSHVYWYRQLPEEGLKFMVYLQKENIIDESGMPKERFSAEFPKEGPSILRIQQVVRGDSAAYFCASSPPNSLTDTQYFGPGTRLTVL.

This clone was seen at least ten times. The chain has TRBV4-3 and TRBJ2-6; a possible D gene is TRBD1 (6 bases). V lost 3 bases and J 0 bases, leaving 9 bases between the germline ends. The germline gives CDR1 LGHNA, CDR2 YSLEER. The CDR3 sequence is 16 residues long. The CDR3 sequence: CASSQGASSGANVLTF. The CDR3 DNA is TGCGCCAGCAGCCAGGGGGCCAGCTCTGGGGCCAACGTCCTGACTTTC.

In its sample, this clone was seen many times. The rearrangement joins TRBV4-2 to TRBJ1-2; weak D call: TRBD1 (5 bases). From germline, CDR1 is LGHNA and CDR2 YNFKEQ. V lost 0 bases and J 7 bases, leaving 15 bases between the germline ends. The CDR3 is made up of 15 amino acids. CDR3 loop: CASSQDDSSGGGYTF. The CDR3 DNA reads as TGTGCCAGCAGCCAAGATGACTCTTCGGGGGGTGGCTACACCTTC.

This clone turned up a few times. The chain combines TRBV5-1 with TRBJ2-7; TRBD2 might be the D (5 bases). The CDR3 is 18 residues long. The ends were cut back, 2 bases at V and 4 bases at J, with 25 bases in the middle. Germline CDR1 SGHRS, CDR2 YFSETQ. The CDR3 spells CASSFAPRVGDSGYEQYF. CDR3 coding DNA: TGCGCCAGCAGCTTCGCCCCGCGGGTTGGGGATTCAGGATACGAGCAGTACTTC.

This clone was observed a handful of times. The chain employs TRBV6-6 and TRBJ2-3; D possibly corresponds to TRBD2 (6 bases). The CDR3 is made up of 14 amino acids. Germline CDR1 and CDR2: MNHNY and SVGAGI (reference sequence). V lost 6 bases to trimming and J lost 1 base, with 11 bases between them. The CDR3 here is CASRTTGGTDTQYF. CDR3 DNA: TGTGCCAGCAGGACGACGGGGGGCACAGATACGCAGTATTTT.

The chain joins TRBV7-2 to TRBJ1-5; TRBD1 agrees at 9 bases. Germline CDR1 and CDR2: SGHTA and FQGNSA. After removal of 6 bases from V and 1 base from J, the junction contained 4 bases not matched to a gene. This CDR3 has 15 amino acids. The CDR3 loop is CASRQTGGSNQPQHF. CDR3 nucleotide sequence: TGTGCCAGCAGACAGACAGGGGGGAGCAATCAGCCCCAGCATTTT.

V gene TRBV6-5 combines with J gene TRBJ2-1; 12 positions agree with TRBD2. The germline CDR1 and CDR2 sequences are MNHEY and SVGAGI. The CDR3 sequence is 15 residues long. The junction had 4 bases not matched to a gene; V was cut back by 6 bases and J by 4 bases. CDR3 bases: TGTGCCAGCAGACGACTAGCGGGAGCGTACAATGAGCAGTTCTTC. Its protein is CASRRLAGAYNEQFF.

At least ten counts were recorded for this clone. The V call is TRBV29-1, the J call TRBJ1-4; D may be TRBD1 (6 bases). Germline V gene lookup returns CDR1 SQVTM and CDR2 ANQGSEA. The CDR3 runs 14 residues. Deletions cut 0 bases from V and 8 bases from J, with 13 bases between. The CDR3 nucleotides are TGCAGCGTTGAAGAGACAGGACCTGGAGAAAAACTGTTTTTT. Its protein product is CSVEETGPGEKLFF.

This clone has a single count. The V gene is TRBV11-2, the J gene TRBJ2-1; no firm D call. The CDR3 is 13 residues long. V shed 2 bases and J shed 9 bases, with 11 bases lying between them. The germline V gene has CDR1 SGHAT and CDR2 FQNNGV. CDR3 in amino acids: CASSLNERFEQFF. In DNA form, the CDR3 reads TGTGCCAGCAGCTTAAACGAACGGTTTGAGCAGTTCTTC.